The next 26 T cell receptor beta chains were all read from a single sample in a study of blood T cell repertoires in COVID-19. The assay was immunoSEQ multiplex PCR, and TCRdb's table has in-frame clones only and misses some. This sample has fewer than 300,000 clones, with about four fifths found just once. The sample comprised peripheral blood. The receptors derive from a woman aged 50 to 60 who had recovered from COVID-19.

Remarks on this clone: Other DNA sequences in the same sample also yield this CDR3. The V call is TRBV5-1, the J call TRBJ2-3, with 7 bases that match TRBD2. V lost 2 bases, J lost 2 bases, and 2 bases stayed unmatched. Per germline, CDR1 SGHRS and CDR2 YFSETQ. The CDR3 extends over 14 amino acids. The CDR3 loop is CASSLGTTTDTQYF. The DNA for the CDR3 is TGCGCCAGCAGCTTAGGGACTACCACAGATACGCAGTATTTT.

CDR3 sequence (DNA): TGTGCCAGCAGCTTAGCTATGACAGGGGGCTATTCACCCCTCCACTTT. It encodes CASSLAMTGGYSPLHF. V gene TRBV7-2 combines with J gene TRBJ1-6; 10 bases fit TRBD1. The CDR3 is 16 residues long. Germline CDR1 SGHTA, CDR2 FQGNSA. The junction had 4 bases not matched to a gene; V was cut back by 0 bases and J by 8 bases.

The chain couples TRBV28 to TRBJ1-6; D remains unclear. V gave up 3 bases and J gave up 10 bases, with 10 bases separating them. The length of the CDR3 is 13 residues. The germline V gene has CDR1 MDHEN and CDR2 SYDVKM. The DNA of the CDR3 is TGTGCCAGCAGTTTCCGGGGTCGGTCACCCCTCCACTTT. This translates into CASSFRGRSPLHF.

V usage is TRBV7-6 and J usage is TRBJ1-1, with D possibly matching TRBD1 (5 bases). Germline values: CDR1 SGHVS, CDR2 FNYEAQ. V was cut by 0 bases and J by 4 bases, with 15 bases left in between. This CDR3 spans 16 amino acids. The CDR3 coding sequence is TGTGCCAGCAGCTTAGCCCCGGGGGGGGAGGGCACTGAAGCTTTCTTT. Translated, it gives CASSLAPGGEGTEAFF.

In its sample, this clone was seen a few times. The chain uses TRBV20-1 and TRBJ2-3, with TRBD2 identical over 11 bases. V gave up 3 bases and J gave up 5 bases; unmatched junction bases: 4. The CDR3 is made up of 14 amino acids. Germline loops: CDR1 DFQATT, CDR2 SNEGSKA (reference sequence). This chain's CDR3 is CSASSGGAGDTQYF. CDR3 DNA: TGCAGTGCTAGTAGCGGGGGGGCCGGAGATACGCAGTATTTT.

The CDR3 DNA sequence: TGTGCCAGCAGCGCAGAGGAGGTGAACACTGAAGCTTTCTTT. Amino acid sequence: CASSAEEVNTEAFF. The chain employs TRBV7-2 and TRBJ1-1; D ambiguous. CDR1 SGHTA and CDR2 FQGNSA come from the germline V gene. The CDR3 is 14 residues long. The V end lost 5 bases, the J end lost 0 bases, and 10 bases lay between the germline ends.

In its sample, this clone was seen a few times. V gene TRBV5-1 combines with J gene TRBJ1-2; the match to TRBD1 covers 12 bases. The CDR3 loop spans 15 amino acids. Per germline, CDR1 SGHRS and CDR2 YFSETQ. V lost 10 bases and J lost 7; bases outside the gene matches: 14. In DNA form, the CDR3 reads TGCGCCGTCCGCGCGGGGGGACAGGGGGCTGGTGGCTACACCTTC. Its protein product is CAVRAGGQGAGGYTF.

The rearrangement links TRBV2 to TRBJ2-7; 10 bases match TRBD1. CDR3 length: 15 amino acids. Germline trimming cut 1 base from V and 2 bases from J; bases unmatched to any gene: 2. CDR1 SNHLY and CDR2 FYNNEI come from the germline V gene. Here the CDR3 DNA reads TGTGCCAGCAGTGAAGGGGACAGGGGAACCTACGAGCAGTACTTC. It is translated as CASSEGDRGTYEQYF.

The gene calls are TRBV5-8 and TRBJ1-4; 7 bases agree with TRBD1. V lost 2 bases and J lost 7; bases outside the gene matches: 17. From germline, CDR1 is SGHTS and CDR2 YDEGEE. The CDR3 is made up of 18 amino acids. The CDR3 DNA reads TGTGCCAGCAGCTTAGCGAGGACAGGCATCCCCCAATCTGAAAAACTGTTTTTT. Protein product: CASSLARTGIPQSEKLFF. Looking up the rest from reference TRBV5-8 and TRBJ1-4 gives the full variable domain: EAGVTQSPTHLIKTRGQQATLRCSPISGHTSVYWYQQALGLGLQFLLWYDEGEERNRGNFPPRFSGRQFPNYSSELNVNALELEDSALYLCASSLARTGIPQSEKLFFGSGTQLSVL.

CDR3 loop: CASILAGGRTDTQYF. The CDR3 DNA is TGTGCCAGCATACTAGCGGGGGGTCGCACAGATACGCAGTATTTT. This chain joins TRBV28 and TRBJ2-3; TRBD2 agrees at 12 bases. The CDR3 loop spans 15 amino acids. CDR1 is MDHEN, CDR2 SYDVKM, per germline. J lost 1 base, V lost 7 bases, and 3 bases had no gene match.

The J gene is TRBJ1-4, the V gene TRBV27; weak D call: TRBD1 (5 bases). The CDR3 has 14 residues. V lost 6 bases and J 6 bases, leaving 14 bases between the germline ends. CDR1 MNHEY and CDR2 SMNVEV come from the germline V gene (reference sequence). The CDR3 spells CASSSLQGYEKLFF. The CDR3 DNA sequence: TGTGCCAGCAGCAGTCTGCAGGGCTATGAAAAACTGTTTTTT.

This clone is a singleton in its sample. This chain connects TRBV5-1 to TRBJ2-5; TRBD2 agrees at 9 bases. CDR3 size: 16 residues. The germline CDR1 and CDR2 sequences are SGHRS and YFSETQ. Trimming removed 4 bases from V and 2 bases from J; junction bases left unmatched: 9. In nucleotides, the CDR3 is TGCGCCAGCAGCGGAGGACAGCGGGAGGTACAAGAGACCCAGTACTTC. This sequence encodes CASSGGQREVQETQYF.

The chain employs TRBV24-1 and TRBJ2-7; 7 positions agree with TRBD1. This CDR3 is built from 15 residues. V trimming: 4 bases; J trimming: 5 bases; junction bases outside the gene matches: 10. Germline values: CDR1 KGHDR, CDR2 SFDVKD. The CDR3 spells CATSDSGQYTHEQYF. The CDR3 bases are TGTGCCACCAGTGACTCGGGACAGTACACCCACGAGCAGTACTTC.

The chain recombines TRBV4-1 with TRBJ2-7; D is undetermined. Germline loops: CDR1 MGHRA, CDR2 YSYEKL. Trimming removed 2 bases from V and 3 bases from J, with 11 bases in between. The CDR3 is 14 residues long. CDR3 sequence reads: CASSQTSSGYEQYF. DNA of the CDR3: TGCGCCAGCAGCCAAACCTCTTCAGGCTACGAGCAGTACTTC.

This clone was recorded only once. The gene calls are TRBV5-1 and TRBJ2-1; TRBD1 is a possible D gene (6 bases). Germline assignment: CDR1 SGHRS and CDR2 YFSETQ. This CDR3 spans 15 amino acids. Trimming stripped 5 bases from V and 5 bases from J, with 17 bases between. This CDR3 is CASSLSTQGNNEQFF. The CDR3 DNA sequence: TGCGCCAGCAGTCTTTCTACCCAGGGGAACAATGAGCAGTTCTTC.

Points on this clone: At the DNA level, this CDR3 is encoded by other sequences in the same sample as well. J is TRBJ2-3 and V is TRBV28; maybe TRBD1 (5 bases). The germline V and J ends were trimmed by 3 bases and 3 bases, with 7 bases remaining between them. CDR1 MDHEN and CDR2 SYDVKM come from the germline V gene. The CDR3 has 13 amino acids. CDR3 nucleotides: TGTGCCAGCAGTTTTCAGGGTACAGATACGCAGTATTTT. Its translation: CASSFQGTDTQYF.

V gene TRBV28 combines with J gene TRBJ2-5, with 8 positions matching TRBD1. Germline V gene lookup returns CDR1 MDHEN and CDR2 SYDVKM. V shed 5 bases, J shed 5 bases, and the junction held 7 bases outside the gene matches. This CDR3 has 14 residues. The CDR3 protein is CASSGQGIPETQYF. Written as DNA, the CDR3 is TGTGCCAGCAGTGGACAGGGAATTCCGGAGACCCAGTACTTC.

CDR3 in DNA: TGTGCCAGCAGAAAACTACAGGGTAGCTCCTACGAGCAGTACTTC. Its protein is CASRKLQGSSYEQYF. V usage is TRBV6-5 and J usage is TRBJ2-7; TRBD1 might be the D (6 bases). Trimming removed 6 bases at V and 0 bases at J, with 15 bases between. The CDR3 has 15 residues. The germline V gene encodes CDR1 MNHEY and CDR2 SVGAGI.

This sequence joins TRBV5-4 and TRBJ2-1, with 7 bases that match TRBD2. Germline V gene lookup returns CDR1 SGHNT and CDR2 YYREEE (reference sequence). V dropped 7 bases and J dropped 9; count of bases not matched to a gene: 4. This CDR3 contains 11 residues. The CDR3 sequence: CASGGGGEQFF. In DNA form, the CDR3 reads TGTGCCAGCGGGGGGGGTGGTGAGCAGTTCTTC.

The chain joins TRBV19 to TRBJ1-1; tentative D call: TRBD1 (5 bases). There are 14 residues in the CDR3. Germline-derived CDR1 and CDR2 are LNHDA and SQIVND (reference sequence). Between the trimmed V and J ends, which lost 4 bases and 1 base, there was a span of 10 bases. The CDR3 region has the DNA TGTGCCAGTAGTACCTTCACAGGGAACACTGAAGCTTTCTTT. It yields the protein CASSTFTGNTEAFF.

This clone came up once. V gene TRBV5-6 combines with J gene TRBJ1-2; unclear D gene. The germline CDR1 and CDR2 sequences are SGHDT and YYEEEE. There are 13 residues in the CDR3. V lost 4 bases to trimming and J lost 2 bases, with 9 bases between them. As DNA, the CDR3 is TGTGCCAGCAGCGCGGATCCAAACTATGGCTACACCTTC. Translated, it gives CASSADPNYGYTF.

This clone occurred a few times. CDR3 region: CASSLEWSGSYNEQFF. CDR3 in DNA: TGCGCCAGCAGCCTAGAGTGGAGCGGTTCCTACAATGAGCAGTTCTTC. The rearrangement links TRBV4-3 to TRBJ2-1, with D possibly matching TRBD2 (5 bases). The V end was cut by 4 bases, the J end by 1 base, with 14 bases between. The CDR3 runs 16 residues. The germline V gene encodes CDR1 LGHNA and CDR2 YSLEER.

This chain links TRBV7-3 with TRBJ2-3; D is perhaps TRBD1 (7 bases). Germline CDR1 and CDR2: SGHTA and FQGTGA. The V gene lost 4 bases and the J gene lost 9 bases, with 8 bases spanning the gap. The CDR3 is 11 amino acids. In DNA form, the CDR3 reads TGTGCCAGCAGCTCAGGGGGGACGCAGTATTTT. This encodes CASSSGGTQYF.

The chain couples TRBV19 to TRBJ1-3, with 11 bases identical to TRBD1. CDR3 length: 15 amino acids. Germline trimming cut 8 bases from V and 0 bases from J; bases unmatched to any gene: 3. Germline loops: CDR1 LNHDA, CDR2 SQIVND (reference sequence). The CDR3 sequence: CASGQGAFSGNTIYF. In DNA, the CDR3 is TGTGCCAGTGGACAGGGGGCATTCTCTGGAAACACCATATATTTT.

This chain joins TRBV14 and TRBJ1-4; weak D call: TRBD1 (6 bases). The V end was cut by 4 bases, the J end by 2 bases, with 8 bases between. Germline CDR1 and CDR2: SGHDN and FVKESK. The CDR3 is 14 residues long. CDR3 in DNA: TGTGCCAGCAGCCGGGACATCACTAATGAAAAACTGTTTTTT. Translation gives CASSRDITNEKLFF. The whole variable domain, remainder taken from reference TRBV14 and TRBJ1-4, is EAGVTQFPSHSVIEKGQTVTLRCDPISGHDNLYWYRRVMGKEIKFLLHFVKESKQDESGMPNNRFLAERTGGTYSTLKVQPAELEDSGVYFCASSRDITNEKLFFGSGTQLSVL.

Details on this clone: The same CDR3 can be traced to other DNA sequences in this sample. This chain joins TRBV5-1 and TRBJ2-1; the match to TRBD2 covers 11 bases. The trim removed 5 bases at V and 6 bases at J, leaving 7 bases unmatched. CDR3 size: 15 residues. Germline V CDR1 and CDR2: SGHRS, YFSETQ. As DNA, the CDR3 is TGCGCCAGCAGTTTCGGGCTAGCGGGAGGCAATGAGCAGTTCTTC. This codes for CASSFGLAGGNEQFF.